What follows is one T cell receptor (beta chain) and its context. In germline, CDR1 is SQVTM, CDR2 ANQGSEA. The CDR3 contains 14 residues. V lost 4 bases and J lost 3; bases outside the gene matches: 7. These data are taken from a study of blood T cell repertoires in COVID-19. Study-wide background: Samples came from the United States, Italy and Spain, spanning acute and convalescent COVID-19. T cells, B-cell-depleted T cells, or PBMCs provided the cDNA or gDNA that served as material.

Original processing methods: Amplifying reference gene primers gave estimates of nucleated cell counts. The method was immunoSEQ multiplex PCR; TCRdb's version includes in-frame clones alone and lacks a portion of them. That table supplies the V and J calls and clone size; D and trimming were determined from the DNA. The table shows 59,000 or so clones, with approximately 81% occurring only once. This sequence joins TRBV29-1 and TRBJ2-7; TRBD2 agrees at 9 bases. The specimen sequenced was peripheral blood. This sequence was found in a woman at least 80 years old with active or convalescent COVID-19. CDR3 sequence (DNA): TGCAGCGTTGCGGAGACTAGCGGTGACTACGAGCAGTACTTC. Translating it yields CSVAETSGDYEQYF.